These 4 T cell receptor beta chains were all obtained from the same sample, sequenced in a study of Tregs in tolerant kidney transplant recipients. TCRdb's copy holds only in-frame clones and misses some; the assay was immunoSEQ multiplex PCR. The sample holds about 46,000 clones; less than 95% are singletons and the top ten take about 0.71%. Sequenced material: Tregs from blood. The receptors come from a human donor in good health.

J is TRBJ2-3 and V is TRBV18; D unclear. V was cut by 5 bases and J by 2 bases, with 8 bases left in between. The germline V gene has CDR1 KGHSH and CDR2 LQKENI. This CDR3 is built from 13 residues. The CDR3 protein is CASSGEFTDTQYF. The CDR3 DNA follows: TGTGCCAGCTCAGGCGAATTCACAGATACGCAGTATTTT. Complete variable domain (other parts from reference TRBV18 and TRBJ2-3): NAGVMQNPRHLVRRRGQEARLRCSPMKGHSHVYWYRQLPEEGLKFMVYLQKENIIDESGMPKERFSAEFPKEGPSILRIQQVVRGDSAAYFCASSGEFTDTQYFGPGTRLTVL.

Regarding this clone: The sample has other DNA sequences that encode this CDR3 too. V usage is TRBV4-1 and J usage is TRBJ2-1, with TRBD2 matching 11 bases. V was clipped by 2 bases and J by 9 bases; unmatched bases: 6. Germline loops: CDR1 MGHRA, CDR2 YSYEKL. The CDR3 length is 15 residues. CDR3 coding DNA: TGCGCCAGCAGCCAACCGACTAGCGGGAACAGTGAGCAGTTCTTC. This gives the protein CASSQPTSGNSEQFF.

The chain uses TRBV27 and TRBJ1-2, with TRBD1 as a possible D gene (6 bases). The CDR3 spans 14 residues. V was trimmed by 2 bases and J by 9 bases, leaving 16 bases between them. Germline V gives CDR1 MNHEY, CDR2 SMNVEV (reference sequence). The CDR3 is CASSLHRVGKSYTF. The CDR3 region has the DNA TGTGCCAGCAGTTTACACAGGGTTGGTAAGAGCTACACCTTC.

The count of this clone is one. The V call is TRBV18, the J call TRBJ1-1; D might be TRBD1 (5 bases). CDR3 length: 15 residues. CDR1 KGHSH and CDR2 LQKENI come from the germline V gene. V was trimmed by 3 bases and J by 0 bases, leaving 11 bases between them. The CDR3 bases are TGTGCCAGCTCACCCCGACAGATGATGAACACTGAAGCTTTCTTT. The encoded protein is CASSPRQMMNTEAFF.